This record concerns one TCR beta chain sequence. The antigen is not known. The sample is drawn from a study of shared clonotypes between healthy human individuals. General study findings and limits: Some naive CD4 clonotypes, about 5%, turned up in common across a handful of donors.

Deletions cut 4 bases from V and 0 bases from J, with 16 bases between. Per the germline V gene, CDR1 is SGHRS and CDR2 is YFSETQ. This CDR3 has 16 residues. The assay was immunoSEQ multiplex PCR, and TCRdb's table has in-frame clones only and misses some. The sample holds approximately 2.4 million clones, approximately 95% seen once. Sequencing was performed on naive CD4+ T cells sorted from blood. Specified subset: CD45RA+ positively selected. The clonotype comes from a man in his late teens or twenties in good health. This sequence joins TRBV5-1 and TRBJ1-2; TRBD1 is a possible D gene (5 bases). This CDR3 reads CASSPNPGQPNYGYTF. The CDR3 DNA sequence: TGCGCCAGCAGCCCCAACCCAGGGCAACCTAACTATGGCTACACCTTC.